The clone carrying this TCR beta chain was picked up many times. The antigen is undetermined. Orbital computed tomography, thyroid ultrasound, serum thyroxine and TRAb, and clinical symptoms together informed the diagnoses. The CDR3 regions of TCR beta were amplified from RNA transcripts. HTBI primers were used for first-round RT-PCR of the TCR CDR3. TCRdb redid the calling of the multiplex PCR reads with MiXCR, one entry per CDR3 protein. The table has 500,000 to 650,000 distinct CDR3 sequences, 15% to 20% seen once. The data belong to a study of T cells in Graves' hyperthyroidism and ophthalmopathy. Study overall: Blood was drawn when the patient was first diagnosed and still untreated. Study results and limitations: The model made its ophthalmopathy prediction, and onset followed a median about 6.8 months later.

V dropped 3 bases and J dropped 0; count of bases not matched to a gene: 4. Germline CDR1 KGHSH, CDR2 LQKENI. This CDR3 contains 15 residues. The chain combines TRBV18 with TRBJ2-7; 8 bases fit TRBD1. The source is a man between 40 and 49 years old with Graves' ophthalmopathy. Sequencing input: blood. In DNA form, the CDR3 reads TGTGCCAGCTCACCCGGACAGGGTGGCTCCTACGAGCAGTACTTC. Translation gives CASSPGQGGSYEQYF.